This T cell receptor (beta chain) was recovered during a study of blood T cells in healthy people across ages. Across the study: The capture of about one barcoded beta molecule per two T cells was achieved by template switching. The study's findings and limits: Researchers report that TCR beta diversity correlated strongly with naive T cell percentage.

The second PCR ran about 6 to 11 cycles with a sample-barcoded 5' primer and J-beta primers. TCRdb reprocessed the 5' RACE reads with MiXCR, giving one entry per CDR3 protein. The sample yields around 900,000 distinct CDR3 sequences, 29% seen once. Germline assignment: CDR1 KGHSH and CDR2 LQKENI. The ends were cut back, 7 bases at V and 1 base at J, with 16 bases in the middle. This CDR3 comprises 15 residues. This clonotype was detected many times. Antigen: not known. The chain has TRBV18 and TRBJ2-5, with D maybe TRBD1 (7 bases). Sequenced material: blood. The TCR comes from a woman aged 80 or over in good health. In DNA, the CDR3 is TGTGCCAGCTTGCGGGAAAGGACAGGCCAAGAGACCCAGTACTTC. Protein sequence: CASLRERTGQETQYF. The full variable domain, rest sourced from reference TRBV18 and TRBJ2-5, is NAGVMQNPRHLVRRRGQEARLRCSPMKGHSHVYWYRQLPEEGLKFMVYLQKENIIDESGMPKERFSAEFPKEGPSILRIQQVVRGDSAAYFCASLRERTGQETQYFGPGTRLLVL.